This T cell receptor (beta chain) was documented in a study of somatic mutations in cytotoxic T cells in rheumatoid arthritis. Study-level information: Collection of patient blood (about 28 ml EDTA) took place right after diagnosis, before any treatment.

Trimming at V came to 10 bases and at J to 4 bases, leaving 9 bases not matched to a gene. This CDR3 is built from 14 residues. Germline assignment: CDR1 MNHNS and CDR2 SASEGT. Original methodology: Patient CD8+ clones larger than 1% rarely matched published virus-specific TCRB sequences. TCRdb's copy holds only in-frame clones and misses some; the assay was immunoSEQ multiplex PCR. The V and J calls and the clone size are those of that table, but D and trimming were determined from the DNA. The table shows around 15,000 clones, with over 70% occurring only once. In this sample, this clone turned up once.

Sequenced: CD8+ T cells sorted from blood. This TCR was sampled from an adult with rheumatoid arthritis. This chain links TRBV6-1 with TRBJ1-4, with TRBD1 identical over 7 bases. This chain's CDR3 is CATAQGLGNEKLFF. The CDR3, as DNA: TGTGCCACGGCACAGGGGTTGGGTAATGAAAAACTGTTTTTT.